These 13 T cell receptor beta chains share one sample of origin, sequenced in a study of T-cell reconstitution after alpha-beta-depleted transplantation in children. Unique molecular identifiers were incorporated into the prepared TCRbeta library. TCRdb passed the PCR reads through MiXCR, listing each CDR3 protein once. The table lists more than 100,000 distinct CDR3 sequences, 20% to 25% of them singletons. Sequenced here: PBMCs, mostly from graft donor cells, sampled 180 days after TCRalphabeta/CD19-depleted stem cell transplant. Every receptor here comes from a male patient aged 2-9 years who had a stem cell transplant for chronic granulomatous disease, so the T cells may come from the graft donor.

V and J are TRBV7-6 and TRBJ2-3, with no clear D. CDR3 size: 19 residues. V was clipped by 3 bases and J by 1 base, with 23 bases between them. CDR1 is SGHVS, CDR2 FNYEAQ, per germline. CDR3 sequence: CASSFLRAEAPGGTDTQYF. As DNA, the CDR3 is TGTGCCAGCAGCTTCCTGCGAGCTGAGGCTCCCGGTGGCACAGATACGCAGTATTTT.

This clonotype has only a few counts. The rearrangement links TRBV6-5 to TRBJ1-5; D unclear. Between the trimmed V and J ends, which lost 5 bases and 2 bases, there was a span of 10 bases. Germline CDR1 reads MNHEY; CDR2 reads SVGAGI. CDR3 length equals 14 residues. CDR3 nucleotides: TGTGCCAGCAGTACCCGGAAAGGCAATCAGCCCCAGCATTTT. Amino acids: CASSTRKGNQPQHF.

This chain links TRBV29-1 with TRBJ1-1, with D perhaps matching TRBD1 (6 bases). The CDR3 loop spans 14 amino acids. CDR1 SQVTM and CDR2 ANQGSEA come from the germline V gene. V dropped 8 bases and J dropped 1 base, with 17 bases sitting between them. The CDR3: CSTDGGRWNTEAFF. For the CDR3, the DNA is TGCAGCACCGACGGGGGGCGGTGGAACACTGAAGCTTTCTTT.

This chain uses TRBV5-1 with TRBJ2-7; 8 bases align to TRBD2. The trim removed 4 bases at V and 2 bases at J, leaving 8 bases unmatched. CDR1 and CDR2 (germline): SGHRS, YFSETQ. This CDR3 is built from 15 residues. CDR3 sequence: CASSPSGWGTYEQYF. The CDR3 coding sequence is TGCGCCAGCAGCCCTAGCGGGTGGGGAACCTACGAGCAGTACTTC.

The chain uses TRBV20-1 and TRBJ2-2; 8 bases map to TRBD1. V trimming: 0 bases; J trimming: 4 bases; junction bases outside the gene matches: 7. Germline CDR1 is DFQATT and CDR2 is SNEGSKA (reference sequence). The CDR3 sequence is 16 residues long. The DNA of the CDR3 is TGCAGTGCTAGAGAGAAACCGGGACAGGTCACCGGGGAGCTGTTTTTT. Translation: CSAREKPGQVTGELFF.

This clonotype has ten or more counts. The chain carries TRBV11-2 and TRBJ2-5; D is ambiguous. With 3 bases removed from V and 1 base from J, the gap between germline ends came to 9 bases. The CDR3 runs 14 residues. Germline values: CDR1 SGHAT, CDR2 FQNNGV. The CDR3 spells CASSLIRLQETQYF. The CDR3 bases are TGTGCCAGCAGCTTGATACGGCTCCAAGAGACCCAGTACTTC.

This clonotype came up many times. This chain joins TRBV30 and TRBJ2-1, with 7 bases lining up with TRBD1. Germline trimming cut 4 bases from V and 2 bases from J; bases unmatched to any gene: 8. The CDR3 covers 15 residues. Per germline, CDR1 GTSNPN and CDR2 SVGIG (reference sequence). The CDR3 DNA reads TGTGCCTGGACGAGGGGGCATGTTCCCTACAATGAGCAGTTCTTC. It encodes CAWTRGHVPYNEQFF.

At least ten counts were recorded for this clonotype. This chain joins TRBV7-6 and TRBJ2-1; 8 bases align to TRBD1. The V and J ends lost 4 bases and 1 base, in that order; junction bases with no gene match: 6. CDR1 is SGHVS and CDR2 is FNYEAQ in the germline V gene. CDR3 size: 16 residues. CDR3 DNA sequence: TGTGCCAGCAGCTCCGAGGACAGGGTGTCCTACAATGAGCAGTTCTTC. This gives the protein CASSSEDRVSYNEQFF.

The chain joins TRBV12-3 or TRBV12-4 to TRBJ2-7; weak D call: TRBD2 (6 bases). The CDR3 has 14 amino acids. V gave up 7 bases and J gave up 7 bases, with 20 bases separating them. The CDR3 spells CASTVGGTRVEQYF. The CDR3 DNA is TGTGCCAGCACTGTAGGCGGGACGCGGGTTGAGCAGTACTTC.

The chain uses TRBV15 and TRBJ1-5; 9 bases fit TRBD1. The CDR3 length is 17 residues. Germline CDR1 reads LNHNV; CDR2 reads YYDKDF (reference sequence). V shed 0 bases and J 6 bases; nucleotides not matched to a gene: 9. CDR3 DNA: TGTGCCACCAGCAGAGATCTCGGACAGGGGTTGGCTCAGCCCCAGCATTTT. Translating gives CATSRDLGQGLAQPQHF.

The CDR3 nucleotides are TGTGCCAGCAGCTTACCCATAGGGGTAAACACCGGGGAGCTGTTTTTT. This sequence encodes CASSLPIGVNTGELFF. This chain links TRBV7-2 with TRBJ2-2; a weak D match, TRBD1 (5 bases). Germline CDR1 is SGHTA and CDR2 is FQGNSA. V dropped 2 bases and J dropped 2 bases, with 12 bases sitting between them. There are 16 residues in the CDR3. The full variable domain, completed using reference TRBV7-2 and TRBJ2-2, is GAGVSQSPSNKVTEKGKDVELRCDPISGHTALYWYRQSLGQGLEFLIYFQGNSAPDKSGLPSDRFSAERTGGSVSTLTIQRTQQEDSAVYLCASSLPIGVNTGELFFGEGSRLTVL.

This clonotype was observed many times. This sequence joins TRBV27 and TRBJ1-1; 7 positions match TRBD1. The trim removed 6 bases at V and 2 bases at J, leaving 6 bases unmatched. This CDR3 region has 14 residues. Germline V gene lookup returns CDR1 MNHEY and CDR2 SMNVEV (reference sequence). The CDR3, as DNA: TGTGCCAGCAGAGAGGGACAGATTAACACTGAAGCTTTCTTT. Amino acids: CASREGQINTEAFF.

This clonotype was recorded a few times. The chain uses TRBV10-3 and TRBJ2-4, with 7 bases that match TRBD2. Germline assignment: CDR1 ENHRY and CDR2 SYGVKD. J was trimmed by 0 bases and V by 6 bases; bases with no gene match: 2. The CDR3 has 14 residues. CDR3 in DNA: TGTGCCATCAGCAGCGGGGCAGCCAAAAACATTCAGTACTTC. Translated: CAISSGAAKNIQYF.